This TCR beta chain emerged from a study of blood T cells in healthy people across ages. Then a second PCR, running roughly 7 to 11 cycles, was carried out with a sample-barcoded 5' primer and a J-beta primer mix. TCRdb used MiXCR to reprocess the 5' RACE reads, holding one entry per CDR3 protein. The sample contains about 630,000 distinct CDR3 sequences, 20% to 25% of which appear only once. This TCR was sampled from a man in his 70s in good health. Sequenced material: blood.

The CDR3 bases are TGTGCCATCAACCCAGGGGGCGGGCAAGAGACCCAGTACTTC. Translation: CAINPGGGQETQYF. The chain has TRBV10-3 and TRBJ2-5, with TRBD1 matching 8 bases. From germline, CDR1 is ENHRY and CDR2 SYGVKD. After removal of 7 bases from V and 2 bases from J, the junction contained 6 bases not matched to a gene. The CDR3 spans 14 residues.